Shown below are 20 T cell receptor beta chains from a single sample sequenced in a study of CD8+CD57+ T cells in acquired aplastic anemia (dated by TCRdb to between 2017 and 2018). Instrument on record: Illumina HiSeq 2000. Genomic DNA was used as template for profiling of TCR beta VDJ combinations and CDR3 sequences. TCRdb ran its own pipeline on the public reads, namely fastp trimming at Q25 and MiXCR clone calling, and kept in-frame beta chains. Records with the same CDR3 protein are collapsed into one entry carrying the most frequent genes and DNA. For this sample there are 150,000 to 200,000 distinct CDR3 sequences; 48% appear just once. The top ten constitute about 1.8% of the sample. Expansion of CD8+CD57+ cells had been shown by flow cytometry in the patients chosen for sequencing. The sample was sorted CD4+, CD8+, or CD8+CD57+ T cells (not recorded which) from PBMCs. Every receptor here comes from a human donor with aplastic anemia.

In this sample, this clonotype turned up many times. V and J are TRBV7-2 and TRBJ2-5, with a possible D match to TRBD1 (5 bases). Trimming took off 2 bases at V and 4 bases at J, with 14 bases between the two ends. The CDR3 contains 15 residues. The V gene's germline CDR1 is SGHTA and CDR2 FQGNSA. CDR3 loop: CASSLFLRGSETQYF. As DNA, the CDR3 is TGTGCCAGCAGCTTATTTTTAAGGGGATCAGAGACCCAGTACTTC.

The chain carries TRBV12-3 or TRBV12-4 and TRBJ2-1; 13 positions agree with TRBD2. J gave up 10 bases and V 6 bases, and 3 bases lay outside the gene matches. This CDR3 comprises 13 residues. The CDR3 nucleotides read TGTGCCAGCAGCTCACTAGCGGGGGGGGAGCAGTTCTTC. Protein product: CASSSLAGGEQFF.

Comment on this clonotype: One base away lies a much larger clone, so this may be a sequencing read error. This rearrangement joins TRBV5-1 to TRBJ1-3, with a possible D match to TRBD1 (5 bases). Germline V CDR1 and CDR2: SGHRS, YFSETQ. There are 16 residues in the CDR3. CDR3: CASSLDGAVSGSTIYF. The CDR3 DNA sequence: TGCGCCAGCAGCTTGGATGGGGCCGTCTCTGGAAGCACCATATATTTT.

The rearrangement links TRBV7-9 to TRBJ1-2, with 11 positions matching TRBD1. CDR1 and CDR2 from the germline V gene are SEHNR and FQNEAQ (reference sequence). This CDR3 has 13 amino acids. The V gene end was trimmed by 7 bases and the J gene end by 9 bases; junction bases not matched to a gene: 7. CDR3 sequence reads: CASMSGQGVSYTF. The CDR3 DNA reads TGTGCCAGCATGTCGGGACAGGGGGTGAGCTACACCTTC.

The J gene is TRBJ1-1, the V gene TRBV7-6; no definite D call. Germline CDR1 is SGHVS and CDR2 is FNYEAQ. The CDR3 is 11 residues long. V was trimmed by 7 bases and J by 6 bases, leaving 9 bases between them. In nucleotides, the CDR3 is TGTGCCAGCACCCTTACGGCTGAAGCTTTCTTT. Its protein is CASTLTAEAFF.

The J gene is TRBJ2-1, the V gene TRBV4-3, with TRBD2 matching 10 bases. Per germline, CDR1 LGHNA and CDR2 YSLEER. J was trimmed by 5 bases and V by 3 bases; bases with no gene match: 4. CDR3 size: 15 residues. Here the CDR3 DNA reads TGCGCCAGCAGCCAGGGACTAGCGACTAACAATGAGCAGTTCTTC. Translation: CASSQGLATNNEQFF.

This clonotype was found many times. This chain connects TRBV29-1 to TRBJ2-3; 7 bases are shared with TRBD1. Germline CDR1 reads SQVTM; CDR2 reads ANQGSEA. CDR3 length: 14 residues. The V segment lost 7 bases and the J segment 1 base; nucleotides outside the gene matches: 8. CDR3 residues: CSASTGLGTDTQYF. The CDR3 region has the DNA TGCAGCGCCTCGACAGGGCTGGGCACAGATACGCAGTATTTT.

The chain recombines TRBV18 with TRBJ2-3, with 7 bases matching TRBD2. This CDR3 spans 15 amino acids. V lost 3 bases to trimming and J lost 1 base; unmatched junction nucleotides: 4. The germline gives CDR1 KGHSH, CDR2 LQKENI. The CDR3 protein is CASSPRAGGTDTQYF. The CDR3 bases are TGTGCCAGCTCACCCCGGGCGGGGGGCACAGATACGCAGTATTTT.

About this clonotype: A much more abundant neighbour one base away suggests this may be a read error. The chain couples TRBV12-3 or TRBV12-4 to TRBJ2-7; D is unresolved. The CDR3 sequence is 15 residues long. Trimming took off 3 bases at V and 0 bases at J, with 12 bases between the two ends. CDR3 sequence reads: CASSFRRIFSYEQYF. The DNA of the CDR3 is TGTGCCAGCAGTTTCAGGAGAATTTTCTCCTACGAGCAGTACTTC.

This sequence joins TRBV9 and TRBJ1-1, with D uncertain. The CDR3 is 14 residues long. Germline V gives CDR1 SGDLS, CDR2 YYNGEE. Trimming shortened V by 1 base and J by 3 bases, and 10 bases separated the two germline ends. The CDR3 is CASSVHGMDTEAFF. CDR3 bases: TGTGCCAGCAGCGTACATGGTATGGACACTGAAGCTTTCTTT.

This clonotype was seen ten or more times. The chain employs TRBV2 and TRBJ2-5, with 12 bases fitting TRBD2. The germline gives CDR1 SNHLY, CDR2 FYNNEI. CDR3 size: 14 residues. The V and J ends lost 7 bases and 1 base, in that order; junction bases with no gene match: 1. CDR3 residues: CASKGLAGQETQYF. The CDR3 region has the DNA TGTGCCAGCAAGGGACTAGCGGGCCAAGAGACCCAGTACTTC.

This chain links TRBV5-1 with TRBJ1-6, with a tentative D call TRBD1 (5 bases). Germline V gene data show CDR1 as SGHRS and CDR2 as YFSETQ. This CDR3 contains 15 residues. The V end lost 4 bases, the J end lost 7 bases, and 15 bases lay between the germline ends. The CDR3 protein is CASSPGRRINSPLHF. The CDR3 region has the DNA TGCGCCAGCAGCCCGGGACGGAGGATCAATTCACCCCTCCACTTT. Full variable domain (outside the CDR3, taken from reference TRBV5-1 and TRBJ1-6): KAGVTQTPRYLIKTRGQQVTLSCSPISGHRSVSWYQQTPGQGLQFLFEYFSETQRNKGNFPGRFSGRQFSNSRSEMNVSTLELGDSALYLCASSPGRRINSPLHFGNGTRLTVT.

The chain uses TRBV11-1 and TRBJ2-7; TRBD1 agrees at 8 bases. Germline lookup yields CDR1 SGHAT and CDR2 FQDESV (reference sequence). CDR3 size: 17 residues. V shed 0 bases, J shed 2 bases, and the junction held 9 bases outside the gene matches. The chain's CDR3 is CASSLAPGQGDPYEQYF. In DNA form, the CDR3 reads TGTGCCAGCAGCTTAGCCCCCGGACAGGGAGACCCCTACGAGCAGTACTTC.

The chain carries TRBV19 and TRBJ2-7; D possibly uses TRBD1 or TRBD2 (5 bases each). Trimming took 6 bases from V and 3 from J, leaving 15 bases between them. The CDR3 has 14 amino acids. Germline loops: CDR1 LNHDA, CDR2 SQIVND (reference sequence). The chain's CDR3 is CASSHGGRDYEQYF. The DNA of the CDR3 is TGTGCCAGTAGCCATGGGGGACGGGACTACGAGCAGTACTTC.

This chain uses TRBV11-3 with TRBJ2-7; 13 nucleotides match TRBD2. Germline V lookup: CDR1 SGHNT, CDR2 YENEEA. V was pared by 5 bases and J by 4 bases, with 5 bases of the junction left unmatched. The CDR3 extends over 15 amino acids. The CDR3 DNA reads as TGTGCCAGCAGCCAACTAGCGGGGGGGTATTACGAGCAGTACTTC. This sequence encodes CASSQLAGGYYEQYF.

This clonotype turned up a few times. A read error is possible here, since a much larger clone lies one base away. CDR3 nucleotide sequence: TGTGCCAGCACTCAGACACAGGGTTATGGCTGCACCTTC. Amino acids: CASTQTQGYGCTF. The rearrangement joins TRBV6-1 to TRBJ1-2; maybe TRBD1 (6 bases). Germline V gives CDR1 MNHNS, CDR2 SASEGT. CDR3 size: 13 residues.

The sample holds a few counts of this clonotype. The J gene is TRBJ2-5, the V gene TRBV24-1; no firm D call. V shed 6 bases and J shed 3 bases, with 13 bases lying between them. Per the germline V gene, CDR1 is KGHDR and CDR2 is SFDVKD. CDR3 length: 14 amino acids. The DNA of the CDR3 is TGTGCCACCAGTAATGTGGGAATCGAAGAGACCCAGTACTTC. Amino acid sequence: CATSNVGIEETQYF.

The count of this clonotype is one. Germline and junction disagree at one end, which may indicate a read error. The CDR3 DNA sequence: TGTGCCATCACTGAGGGGGTTGCATACGAGCAGTACTTC. Translation: CAITEGVAYEQYF. The rearrangement uses TRBV10-3 and TRBJ2-7; the D gene is possibly TRBD1 (6 bases). From germline, CDR1 is ENHRY and CDR2 SYGVKD. This CDR3 contains 13 residues.

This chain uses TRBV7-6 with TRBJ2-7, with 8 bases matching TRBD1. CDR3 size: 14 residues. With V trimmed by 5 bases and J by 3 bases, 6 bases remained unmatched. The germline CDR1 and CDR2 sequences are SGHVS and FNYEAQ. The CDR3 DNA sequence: TGTGCCAGCAGCCCCACGGGACAGGTCTACGAGCAGTACTTC. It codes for CASSPTGQVYEQYF.

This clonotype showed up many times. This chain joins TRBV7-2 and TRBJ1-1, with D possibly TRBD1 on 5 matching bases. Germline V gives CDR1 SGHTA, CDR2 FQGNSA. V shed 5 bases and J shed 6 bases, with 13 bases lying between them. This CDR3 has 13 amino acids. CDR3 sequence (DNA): TGTGCCAGCAGCCCGAGGACAATCGCTGAAGCTTTCTTT. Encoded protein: CASSPRTIAEAFF.